A selection of T cell receptor beta chains follows, all from one sample in a study of vaccination effects on CD4 cells after COVID-19. Measured with immunoSEQ multiplex PCR; TCRdb has only the in-frame clones, and not every one. The data contain around 35,000 clones, 65% to 80% of them seen just once; the ten biggest clones take up over 2.5%. These receptors are not linked to any known antigen. The sequences come from CD4+ T cells from PBMCs cultured without peptide, collected before COVID-19 vaccination. Receptors originate from a human donor who received a COVID-19 vaccine. Each CDR3 is given without its conserved first and last residue.

v_gene: TRBV4-1
j_gene: TRBJ1-3
CDR3aa: ASSEGQGAGNTIY

v_gene: TRBV18
j_gene: TRBJ2-7
CDR3aa: ASSLEYGWSSYEQY

v_gene: TRBV27
j_gene: TRBJ1-6
CDR3aa: ASSSHKGPGGSQPNSPLH

v_gene: TRBV15
j_gene: TRBJ2-7
CDR3aa: ATSNDRGSYEQY

v_gene: TRBV4-2
j_gene: TRBJ1-4
CDR3aa: ASSQVIGRGSEKLF

v_gene: TRBV5-1
j_gene: TRBJ2-1
CDR3aa: ASSLGLAGTLDEQF

v_gene: TRBV6-5
j_gene: TRBJ2-7
CDR3aa: ASSGGTGAWSEQY

v_gene: TRBV10-3
j_gene: TRBJ1-2
CDR3aa: ATRRDILLSNYGYT

v_gene: TRBV4-1
j_gene: TRBJ2-5
CDR3aa: ASSQGGARRETQY

v_gene: TRBV4-2
j_gene: TRBJ2-5
CDR3aa: ASSQGLAGGETQY

v_gene: TRBV9
j_gene: TRBJ2-3
CDR3aa: ASSVGTSASTDTQY

v_gene: TRBV25-1
j_gene: TRBJ1-2
CDR3aa: ASSGSYGNGYT

v_gene: TRBV5-1
j_gene: TRBJ2-2
CDR3aa: ASSFPRGAPGELF

v_gene: TRBV13
j_gene: TRBJ1-3
CDR3aa: ASSFFVRRSESSGNTIY

v_gene: TRBV10-3
j_gene: TRBJ2-3
CDR3aa: APRGEVETDTQY

v_gene: TRBV12-5
j_gene: TRBJ1-1
CDR3aa: ASGRTGQLVSRNTEAF

v_gene: TRBV7-2
j_gene: TRBJ2-2
CDR3aa: ASSLVGSTGELF

v_gene: TRBV6-2/TRBV6-3
j_gene: TRBJ2-2
CDR3aa: ASSLKRGGELF

v_gene: TRBV3-1/TRBV3-2
j_gene: TRBJ2-7
CDR3aa: ASSQDGLAGGPSYEQY

v_gene: TRBV19
j_gene: TRBJ1-5
CDR3aa: ASSMAGGDQPQH

v_gene: TRBV4-2
j_gene: TRBJ2-2
CDR3aa: ASSQEYRGTGELF

v_gene: TRBV11-2
j_gene: TRBJ2-7
CDR3aa: ASSLDRFQYSYEQY

v_gene: TRBV19
j_gene: TRBJ2-7
CDR3aa: ASGWRASGTYEQY

v_gene: TRBV5-4
j_gene: TRBJ2-3
CDR3aa: ASSFNPDTQY

v_gene: TRBV5-5
j_gene: TRBJ1-3
CDR3aa: ASSRLGGGGNTIY

v_gene: TRBV5-1
j_gene: TRBJ1-1
CDR3aa: ASSSTGNTEAF

v_gene: TRBV5-4
j_gene: TRBJ1-6
CDR3aa: ASSLGTGNSPLH

v_gene: TRBV6-5
j_gene: TRBJ2-1
CDR3aa: ASRTRNNEQF

v_gene: TRBV6-6
j_gene: TRBJ1-3
CDR3aa: ASSADLGNTIY

v_gene: TRBV24-1
j_gene: TRBJ1-1
CDR3aa: ATTSRHGYTEAF

v_gene: TRBV10-3
j_gene: TRBJ1-1
CDR3aa: AISEMGTGGGFSTEAF

v_gene: TRBV28
j_gene: TRBJ1-3
CDR3aa: ASSLNGENTIY

v_gene: TRBV15
j_gene: TRBJ1-2
CDR3aa: ATSSKTGNYGYT

v_gene: TRBV5-3
j_gene: TRBJ2-1
CDR3aa: ARSRPPGLPPWQF

v_gene: TRBV7-2
j_gene: TRBJ1-4
CDR3aa: ASSSHPNEKLF

v_gene: TRBV19
j_gene: TRBJ1-1
CDR3aa: ASSAGVNTEAF

v_gene: TRBV6-8
j_gene: TRBJ2-7
CDR3aa: ASIPSIEQY

v_gene: TRBV6-2/TRBV6-3
j_gene: TRBJ2-3
CDR3aa: ASSYFAGGPTDTQY

v_gene: TRBV28
j_gene: TRBJ2-7
CDR3aa: ASSAGTGFTFISYEQY

v_gene: TRBV19
j_gene: TRBJ2-7
CDR3aa: ASSIGSASYEQY

v_gene: TRBV2
j_gene: TRBJ2-7
CDR3aa: ARGRGPTMEQY

v_gene: TRBV6-5
j_gene: TRBJ1-1
CDR3aa: ASRKDRVGTEAF

v_gene: TRBV6-1
j_gene: TRBJ2-1
CDR3aa: ASSDSGMYNEQF

v_gene: TRBV7-3
j_gene: TRBJ2-3
CDR3aa: ASSLDSPPLY

v_gene: TRBV29-1
j_gene: TRBJ1-2
CDR3aa: SVSEGWGYGYT

v_gene: TRBV9
j_gene: TRBJ1-6
CDR3aa: ASGGSHNSPLH

v_gene: TRBV3-1/TRBV3-2
j_gene: TRBJ2-5
CDR3aa: ASSQGTGKQALWETQY

v_gene: TRBV25-1
j_gene: TRBJ2-1
CDR3aa: ASSVRTGDSYNEQF

v_gene: TRBV5-1
j_gene: TRBJ1-5
CDR3aa: ASRWGTGNQPQH

v_gene: TRBV7-2
j_gene: TRBJ1-2
CDR3aa: ASSPSPASNYGYT